Included here is one T cell receptor (beta chain) sequence, with context. The target antigen is unknown. Trimming left V 4 bases short and J 8 bases short, with 7 bases between. The germline V gene encodes CDR1 SGHDT and CDR2 YYEEEE. This CDR3 comprises 11 residues. This record comes from a study of T cells and copy number aberrations in small-cell lung cancer. TCRdb keeps only in-frame clones here, not all; method: immunoSEQ multiplex PCR. The data show fewer than 1,500 clones, about four fifths seen once. Findings and limits, study-wide: Tumor T-cell density, richness and clonality fell with copy number aberration burden. Adjacent lung showed higher T-cell richness and clonality than tumors; density difference nonsignificant.

The material sequenced was tumor tissue. The gene calls are TRBV5-6 and TRBJ2-1; D uncertain. The TCR comes from a woman between 50 and 59 years old with small cell lung cancer. The CDR3: CASSSVDEQFF. The CDR3 nucleotides are TGTGCCAGCAGCAGTGTTGATGAGCAGTTCTTC.